The clone carrying this T cell receptor (beta chain) was seen only a few times. Its specificity is not known. The PCR used 60 Vbeta and 13 Jbeta primers. Profiling relied on immunoSEQ multiplex PCR, and the TCRdb table lists in-frame clones only, not all of them. The sample yields around 76,000 clones, 55% to 80% seen once. This sample was taken from a study of cytomegalovirus exposure and HLA in healthy donors. Study-level findings and limits: In a later analysis, TCR beta V- and J-gene trimming was associated with a missense DCLRE1C variant. Some public TCRs appeared in many individuals, while most sequences were rare. Associated with HLA alleles at 0.05 false discovery rate in a later analysis were 15,000 to 20,000 TCR beta sequences.

The V end was cut by 3 bases, the J end by 4 bases, with 23 bases between. Per the germline V gene, CDR1 is LNHDA and CDR2 is SQIVND (reference sequence). This CDR3 spans 18 amino acids. This TCR was recovered from a man aged 40-49 years in good health and CMV-seropositive. The genes are TRBV19 and TRBJ2-3; a weak D match, TRBD2 (5 bases). Source material: PBMCs. The DNA for the CDR3 is TGTGCCAGTAGTATCGGCAGGAGGAAGGCCGCACTGGCAGATACGCAGTATTTT. This sequence encodes CASSIGRRKAALADTQYF. The full variable domain, completed using reference TRBV19 and TRBJ2-3, is DGGITQSPKYLFRKEGQNVTLSCEQNLNHDAMYWYRQDPGQGLRLIYYSQIVNDFQKGDIAEGYSVSREKKESFPLTVTSAQKNPTAFYLCASSIGRRKAALADTQYFGPGTRLTVL.